This is a list of T cell receptor beta chains from one sample in a study of cytomegalovirus exposure and HLA in healthy donors. Sequencing was performed with immunoSEQ multiplex PCR; in TCRdb, only in-frame clones are kept and a portion is missing. This repertoire shows 150,000 to 200,000 clones, about 62% found once; its top ten account for 2.5% to 3%. The sequenced sample consisted of PBMCs. Receptors were obtained from a man aged 35-49 years in good health and CMV-seronegative. The CDR3 runs from the conserved cysteine through the conserved F or W. A D gene is named only where the DNA matches it firmly. Size tells how often a clone was seen (once, few, many) or the class of an expanded clone, and some rows leave it out.

TRBJ2-3	.	.	TRBV15	TGTGCCACCAGCTCCTTGACGGCCCGGGGCACAGATACGCAGTATTTT	CATSSLTARGTDTQYF
TRBJ1-2	once	.	TRBV6-1	TGTGCCAGCAGTGAAGCGTATAGTCAGGGTTCCTATGGCTACACCTTC	CASSEAYSQGSYGYTF
TRBJ2-1	once	TRBD2	TRBV19	TGTGCCAGTAGTATTTATGCGAGCGGGGGGGCTGAGCAGTTCTTC	CASSIYASGGAEQFF
TRBJ2-1	few	TRBD2	TRBV6-4	TGTGCCAGCAGTGACTGGACTAGCGGAAATGAGCAGTTCTTC	CASSDWTSGNEQFF
TRBJ2-1	.	.	TRBV5-8	TGTGCCAGTACGCACAGGGTAAGGGTGCCTAGCAATGAGCAGTTCTTC	CASTHRVRVPSNEQFF
TRBJ2-7	.	TRBD1	TRBV5-1	TGCGCCAGCAGCGAAAACAGGGGAGACTACGAGCAGTACTTC	CASSENRGDYEQYF
TRBJ2-7	.	.	TRBV4-1	TGCGCCAGCAGCCAAGAAGGTATAGAGACAGGCTACGAGCAGTACTTC	CASSQEGIETGYEQYF
TRBJ1-2	few	.	TRBV4-2	TGTGCCAGCAGCCAAGAAGATCCGGGGTACTATGGCTACACCTTC	CASSQEDPGYYGYTF
TRBJ2-7	.	.	TRBV30	TGTGCCTGGAGTGTATCCCATTACGAGCAGTACTTC	CAWSVSHYEQYF
TRBJ1-4	few	TRBD1	TRBV30	TGTGCCTGGAGTCCTGACAGGGTGGGGGAAAAACTGTTTTTT	CAWSPDRVGEKLFF